This entry is about one TCR beta chain. The sample originates from a study of shared clonotypes between healthy human individuals. Overall study context: The donors, two women and three men, were aged 18 to 49.

Trimming took 4 bases from V and 2 from J; bases not matched to a gene: 2. There are 15 residues in the CDR3. The V gene's germline CDR1 is LNHDA and CDR2 SQIVND (reference sequence). Only Caucasian adults living in Nashville, Tennessee served as donors. TCRdb keeps only in-frame clones here, not all; method: immunoSEQ multiplex PCR. The sample lists about 450,000 clones; 70% to 80% were seen once. The clonotype was recovered from a woman aged 35 to 49 in good health. Some clones in this sample may be carry-over from other donors' samples. Sequenced input: PBMCs. This chain joins TRBV19 and TRBJ2-3, with 11 bases that match TRBD2. The CDR3 DNA sequence: TGTGCCAGTAGTAAACTAGCGGGAGACACAGATACGCAGTATTTT. As protein: CASSKLAGDTDTQYF.